This TCR beta chain was retrieved from a study of T cell clonality in common variable immunodeficiency. General study points: CVID subjects shared fewer TCRbeta clones than healthy controls did.

TCRdb keeps only in-frame clones here, not all; method: immunoSEQ multiplex PCR. This set yields approximately 50,000 clones and no singletons; the top ten hold under 0.9%. Germline trimming cut 4 bases from V and 1 base from J; bases unmatched to any gene: 2. This CDR3 spans 14 amino acids. CDR1 and CDR2 (germline): SNHLY, FYNNEI. This clone was counted many times. Antigen: not known. The CDR3 is cut off 3 residues early in the read; its end comes from the germline J gene. The source is a person between 18 and 75 years old in good health. The sample taken for sequencing was peripheral blood mononuclear cells. This chain connects TRBV2 to TRBJ1-1; TRBD1 matches 8 bases. The CDR3 here is CASSADRANTEAFF. The CDR3 bases that were read are TGTGCCAGCAGTGCGGACAGGGCGAACACTGAA.